A selection of T cell receptor beta chains follows, all from one sample in a study of response to subunit inactivated influenza vaccine. TCRdb reanalysed the RT-PCR reads using MiXCR and keeps one entry per CDR3 protein. The sample lists 500,000 or so distinct CDR3 sequences; approximately 15% were seen once. Sequenced material: CD4+ T cells sorted from PBMCs, taken roughly 24 months after vaccination. These receptors were obtained from a man aged 45 to 70 who received an inactivated influenza vaccine. Both conserved end residues are part of each CDR3. D genes are given only for firm matches. The size field is filled for only some rows; it gives once, few, many or a size class.

V gene	clone size	J gene	D gene	CDR3 DNA	CDR3 protein
TRBV20-1	few	TRBJ2-3	-	TGCAGTGCCACCATGGGACCTTTTAGCACAGATACGCAGTATTTT	CSATMGPFSTDTQYF
TRBV5-1	few	TRBJ2-2	-	TGCGCCAGCACCGTACGGGGACCGGGAACCGGGGAGCTGTTTTTT	CASTVRGPGTGELFF
TRBV28	few	TRBJ1-2	-	TGTGCCAGCAGTTCCCCCTTCAACCCAGGGGGCTACACCTTC	CASSSPFNPGGYTF
TRBV6-1	few	TRBJ2-1	TRBD2	TGTGCCAGCAGACCGAGCCTGGGCGGGGGGCCTTACAATGAGCAGTTCTTC	CASRPSLGGGPYNEQFF
TRBV12-3/TRBV12-4	-	TRBJ2-7	-	TGTGCCAGCAGTTCGGCAGGGAATTCCTACGAGCAGTACTTC	CASSSAGNSYEQYF
TRBV20-1	few	TRBJ2-5	-	TGCAGTGCTAGGAAGAGAGACCAAGAGACCCAGTACTTC	CSARKRDQETQYF
TRBV20-1	-	TRBJ2-2	-	TGCAGTGCTAGTCAGAGCCGGACCGGGGAGCTGTTTTTT	CSASQSRTGELFF
TRBV20-1	few	TRBJ1-6	-	TGCAGTGCTAGAGACTCGGGAGCTAACTACGTTAATTCACCCCTCCACTTT	CSARDSGANYVNSPLHF
TRBV4-3	-	TRBJ2-3	-	TGCGCCAGCAGCCAAGGACTTGAGAATACGCAGTATTTT	CASSQGLENTQYF
TRBV27	-	TRBJ2-3	-	TGTGCCAGCAGTATCAAGGTGGGGTATACGCAGTATTTT	CASSIKVGYTQYF
TRBV28	-	TRBJ2-2	-	TGTGCCAGCAGTTTAGCGGGGGCCACCGGGGAGCTGTTTTTT	CASSLAGATGELFF
TRBV3-1	many	TRBJ2-1	TRBD2	TGTGCCAGCAGCCTTAGGGGAGGGAAGAATGAGCAGTTCTTC	CASSLRGGKNEQFF
TRBV7-3	few	TRBJ2-3	-	TGTGCCAGCAGCCCCCGCGGCGGACGCACAGATACGCAGTATTTT	CASSPRGGRTDTQYF
TRBV27	few	TRBJ2-3	TRBD2	TGTGCCAGCAGTTTACCGCGTCTTTTAGCGGGAGGCGTGCTGGATACGCAGTATTTT	CASSLPRLLAGGVLDTQYF
TRBV5-1	few	TRBJ2-7	-	TGCGCCAGCAGCTTGCCCCCAAAGGACTACGAGCAGTACTTC	CASSLPPKDYEQYF
TRBV20-1	many	TRBJ2-1	TRBD1	TGCAGTGCAGATAGGGGACAGGGCTACAATGAGCAGTTCTTC	CSADRGQGYNEQFF
TRBV23-1	few	TRBJ2-3	TRBD1	TGCGCCAGCAAAAACAGGGGTGGAAGCACAGATACGCAGTATTTT	CASKNRGGSTDTQYF
TRBV10-3	-	TRBJ1-1	TRBD1	TGTGCCATCAGTGAGGGACAGGGTCGGAACACTGAAGCTTTCTTT	CAISEGQGRNTEAFF
TRBV9	-	TRBJ1-6	-	TGTGCCAGCAGTGCTACCGACGGGGGGAATTCACCCCTCCACTTT	CASSATDGGNSPLHF
TRBV6-1	few	TRBJ2-5	-	TGTGCCAGCAGTCCGACTCGGCGTCAAGAGACCCAGTACTTC	CASSPTRRQETQYF
TRBV20-1	-	TRBJ2-7	-	TGCAGTGCCGCTCGCCATGGGGGTTCTTTAGAGCAGTACTTC	CSAARHGGSLEQYF
TRBV12-3/TRBV12-4	-	TRBJ2-7	TRBD1	TGTGCCAGCAGTTTGTCCGGGACAGGGACCTACGAGCAGTACTTC	CASSLSGTGTYEQYF
TRBV5-1	few	TRBJ2-2	-	TGCGCCAGCAGTAGCGCTCCCTTCGAATCGAACACCGGGGAGCTGTTTTTT	CASSSAPFESNTGELFF
TRBV7-9	few	TRBJ2-1	TRBD2	TGTGCCAGCAGCTTTATTAGCGGGAGTAGCAATGAGCAGTTCTTC	CASSFISGSSNEQFF
TRBV10-3	-	TRBJ2-3	TRBD2	TGTGCCATCAGTGTTCCCACTAGCGGGGCCCACGATACGCAGTATTTT	CAISVPTSGAHDTQYF
TRBV7-3	few	TRBJ2-1	-	TGTGCCAGCAGCTTCACAGGGAGTGAGCAGTTCTTC	CASSFTGSEQFF
TRBV12-3/TRBV12-4	many	TRBJ2-7	-	TGTGCCAGCAGTTTAAGGGCGGAGACCTACGAGCAGTACTTC	CASSLRAETYEQYF
TRBV5-4	-	TRBJ2-1	-	TGTGCCAGCAGTTACGGACTAGAGCAGTTCTTC	CASSYGLEQFF
TRBV6-5	-	TRBJ1-1	-	TGTGCCAGCAGTTCTCAGACGGGGAAAGCTTTCTTT	CASSSQTGKAFF
TRBV7-9	few	TRBJ2-7	TRBD1	TGTGCCAGCAGCTCGGGACAGGGGGCGATCAACGAGCAGTACTTC	CASSSGQGAINEQYF
TRBV7-2	-	TRBJ1-4	TRBD1	TGTGCCAGCAGCTCCCGGACAGGGTATGCTAATGAAAAACTGTTTTTT	CASSSRTGYANEKLFF
TRBV4-3	many	TRBJ2-4	TRBD1	TGCGCCAGCAGCCAAAACCCGGGACAGGGGATTCAGTACTTC	CASSQNPGQGIQYF
TRBV12-5	-	TRBJ2-3	-	TGTGCTAGTGGTGCCGGTCTCAGCACAGATACGCAGTATTTT	CASGAGLSTDTQYF
TRBV7-8	-	TRBJ2-3	-	TGTGCCAGCAGCTTAGGACACGGGGTACTCACAGATACGCAGTATTTT	CASSLGHGVLTDTQYF
TRBV11-1	few	TRBJ2-5	TRBD2	TGTGCCAGCAGCCCCCCGGCGCCTGGGACTATTTATCGCCTCCAAGAGACCCAGTACTTC	CASSPPAPGTIYRLQETQYF
TRBV4-2	-	TRBJ2-1	TRBD2	TGTGCCAGCAGCCAAGATAGCGGGACTAGCGGATTCTACAATGAGCAGTTCTTC	CASSQDSGTSGFYNEQFF
TRBV7-9	few	TRBJ1-4	-	TGTGCCAGCAGCCTCCTAGCCCGGGGAACTAATGAAAAACTGTTTTTT	CASSLLARGTNEKLFF
TRBV7-2	-	TRBJ2-7	-	TGTGCCAGCAGCTTAGAAGGTCAGAGCTCCTCGGAGCAGTACTTC	CASSLEGQSSSEQYF
TRBV9	-	TRBJ2-3	TRBD1	TGTGCCAGCAGCGGAACCCGGGACAGGGCTACAGATACGCTGTATTTT	CASSGTRDRATDTLYF
TRBV20-1	many	TRBJ2-1	TRBD1	TGCAGTGCTAGAGGGGGACTTGACAGGGGTACCTCCTACAATGAGCAGTTCTTC	CSARGGLDRGTSYNEQFF
TRBV2	few	TRBJ1-1	TRBD1	TGTGCCAGCAGTGATAGTTTGGACAGGGCGGAAGCTTTCTTT	CASSDSLDRAEAFF
TRBV10-3	many	TRBJ2-3	TRBD1	TGTGCCGCCGCGACAGGGGGCGGAGATACGCAGTATTTT	CAAATGGGDTQYF
TRBV6-2/TRBV6-3	-	TRBJ1-1	-	TGTGCCAGCAGTTACTACTTCCCCCGTAACACTGAAGCTTTCTTT	CASSYYFPRNTEAFF
TRBV29-1	few	TRBJ1-4	-	TGCAGCGTTGAAGTCCCAACAACAGGGTATGAAAAACTGTTTTTT	CSVEVPTTGYEKLFF
TRBV25-1	many	TRBJ2-1	-	TGTGCCAGCAGTGCCAGTCGGGACTACAATGAGCAGTTCTTC	CASSASRDYNEQFF
TRBV5-1	few	TRBJ2-2	TRBD2	TGCGCCAGCAGCTTTCGGGGGGACGCGAACACCGGGGAGCTGTTTTTT	CASSFRGDANTGELFF
TRBV28	few	TRBJ1-5	-	TGTGCCAGCCTGGGGGGGTATCAGCCCCAGCATTTT	CASLGGYQPQHF
TRBV25-1	-	TRBJ2-7	-	TGTGCCAGCAGTGAAGTCGCGGCAGGCCTCCACGAGCAGTACTTC	CASSEVAAGLHEQYF
TRBV7-9	few	TRBJ2-6	-	TGTGCCAGCAGCTTAGACGGACTGGGGGCCAACGTCCTGACTTTC	CASSLDGLGANVLTF
TRBV7-7	many	TRBJ2-1	-	TGTGCCAGCAGCCCCATGGCGACGAAAGGAGGTGAGCAGTTCTTC	CASSPMATKGGEQFF
TRBV3-1	-	TRBJ2-1	-	TGTGCCAGCAGCCCTCGATGGGGTATGAAGAACAATGAGCAGTTCTTC	CASSPRWGMKNNEQFF
TRBV18	-	TRBJ1-4	-	TGTGCCAGCTCACCACGACAGCGACAGCCGTATAATGAAAAACTGTTTTTT	CASSPRQRQPYNEKLFF
TRBV18	few	TRBJ2-7	-	TGTGCCAGCTCCCAAAATCTCTACGAGCAGTACTTC	CASSQNLYEQYF
TRBV29-1	few	TRBJ2-5	TRBD2	TGCAGCGTTAGAGGGACTAGCGCGATGGAGACCCAGTACTTC	CSVRGTSAMETQYF
TRBV5-1	few	TRBJ2-2	-	TGCGCCAGCAGCTTGGACCTGGGTGCCACCGGGGAGCTGTTTTTT	CASSLDLGATGELFF
TRBV7-2	few	TRBJ1-5	-	TGTGCCAGCAGCCAGGACAACTATCAGCCCCAGCATTTT	CASSQDNYQPQHF